The rows below give T cell receptor beta chains drawn from one sample of a study of T cell responses to AZD1222 COVID-19 vaccine. Repertoires were generated with immunoSEQ multiplex PCR, while TCRdb's copy carries only in-frame clones and drops some. The data contain about 120,000 clones, 92% of them seen just once; the ten biggest clones take up more than 13%. The sample consisted of peripheral blood, taken on day 0 of AZD1222 vaccination. The receptors shown here come from an adult in good health. Both conserved end residues are part of each CDR3. Each record gives: CDR3 length, V gene, clone size, J gene, D gene, CDR3 protein, CDR3 DNA. D genes are given only for firm matches. A clone size is listed for some rows: how often the clone was seen (once, few, many), or a class if it is expanded.

length: 18
V: TRBV4-3
size: few
J: TRBJ2-3
D: TRBD2
CDR3: CASSQDLSSGSITDTQYF
DNA: TGCGCCAGCAGCCAAGATCTCTCTAGCGGGAGTATAACAGATACGCAGTATTTT

length: 13
V: TRBV30
size: .
J: TRBJ1-3
D: .
CDR3: CAWTGISGNTIYF
DNA: TGTGCCTGGACAGGGATCTCTGGAAACACCATATATTTT

length: 23
V: TRBV9
size: .
J: TRBJ1-3
D: .
CDR3: CASSGNMGVKPRSQKMAGNTIYF
DNA: TGTGCCAGCAGCGGCAACATGGGGGTAAAGCCCCGATCGCAAAAAATGGCTGGAAACACCATATATTTT

length: 14
V: TRBV14
size: .
J: TRBJ2-7
D: TRBD1
CDR3: CASSQGTGTYEQYF
DNA: TGTGCCAGCAGCCAAGGGACAGGGACCTACGAGCAGTACTTC

length: 15
V: TRBV7-2
size: once
J: TRBJ2-1
D: .
CDR3: CASSLNPSSYNEQFF
DNA: TGTGCCAGCAGCTTAAACCCAAGCTCCTACAATGAGCAGTTCTTC

length: 16
V: TRBV5-1
size: .
J: TRBJ1-2
D: TRBD1
CDR3: CASSFDPNRGLGGYTF
DNA: TGCGCCAGCAGCTTTGACCCGAACAGGGGGCTCGGCGGCTACACCTTC

length: 14
V: TRBV6-5
size: .
J: TRBJ1-5
D: .
CDR3: CASSYSAGNQPQHF
DNA: TGTGCCAGCAGTTACTCGGCAGGGAACCAGCCCCAGCATTTT

length: 17
V: TRBV11-2
size: .
J: TRBJ1-3
D: .
CDR3: CASSLVSLRDVGNTIYF
DNA: TGTGCCAGCAGCTTAGTTTCTCTCCGGGACGTGGGAAACACCATATATTTT

length: 13
V: TRBV19
size: .
J: TRBJ2-7
D: TRBD1
CDR3: CASSIQGDREQYF
DNA: TGTGCCAGTAGTATTCAGGGGGATCGCGAGCAGTACTTC

length: 16
V: TRBV18
size: .
J: TRBJ2-5
D: TRBD1
CDR3: CASSPQGQGIQETQYF
DNA: TGTGCCAGCTCACCACAGGGACAGGGAATCCAAGAGACCCAGTACTTC

length: 14
V: TRBV28
size: .
J: TRBJ1-5
D: TRBD1
CDR3: CASSLGGGDDPQHF
DNA: TGTGCCAGCAGTTTAGGAGGGGGCGACGATCCCCAGCATTTT

length: 14
V: TRBV28
size: .
J: TRBJ2-1
D: .
CDR3: CASSFQRLASQQFF
DNA: TGTGCCAGCAGTTTTCAGCGGCTAGCCTCGCAGCAGTTCTTC

length: 14
V: TRBV6-7
size: .
J: TRBJ1-2
D: TRBD1
CDR3: CASRKTGKTHGYTF
DNA: TGTGCCAGCAGGAAGACAGGGAAAACCCATGGCTACACCTTC

length: 13
V: TRBV3-1/TRBV3-2
size: .
J: TRBJ1-1
D: .
CDR3: CASSDRGGTEAFF
DNA: TGTGCCAGCAGCGACCGGGGGGGCACTGAAGCTTTCTTT

length: 17
V: TRBV7-2
size: once
J: TRBJ2-7
D: TRBD2
CDR3: CASSRRGLAGGHYEQYF
DNA: TGTGCCAGCAGCCGTAGGGGACTAGCGGGGGGGCACTACGAGCAGTACTTC

length: 15
V: TRBV6-5
size: once
J: TRBJ1-2
D: .
CDR3: CASTYPGQLNYGYTF
DNA: TGTGCCAGCACCTACCCGGGACAACTTAACTATGGCTACACCTTC

length: 14
V: TRBV19
size: .
J: TRBJ1-1
D: .
CDR3: CASRMAGTNTEAFF
DNA: TGTGCCAGTAGAATGGCGGGGACGAACACTGAAGCTTTCTTT

length: 16
V: TRBV4-1
size: .
J: TRBJ2-4
D: .
CDR3: CASSLPLDSAKNIQYF
DNA: TGCGCCAGCAGCCTCCCTCTAGACTCGGCCAAAAACATTCAGTACTTC

length: 17
V: TRBV3-1/TRBV3-2
size: once
J: TRBJ2-7
D: .
CDR3: CASSQLNRRHKTYEQYF
DNA: TGTGCCAGCAGCCAACTTAATCGGAGGCACAAAACCTACGAGCAGTACTTC

length: 15
V: TRBV7-8
size: .
J: TRBJ1-5
D: TRBD1
CDR3: CASSAGTGLNQPQHF
DNA: TGTGCCAGCAGCGCCGGGACAGGGCTAAATCAGCCCCAGCATTTT

length: 15
V: TRBV7-8
size: .
J: TRBJ2-2
D: .
CDR3: CASSWGPRDTGELFF
DNA: TGTGCCAGCAGCTGGGGACCGCGGGACACCGGGGAGCTGTTTTTT

length: 16
V: TRBV4-3
size: .
J: TRBJ2-1
D: TRBD2
CDR3: CASSQDRLAGGNEQFF
DNA: TGCGCCAGCAGCCAAGATAGGCTAGCGGGAGGGAATGAGCAGTTCTTC

length: 17
V: TRBV11-2
size: .
J: TRBJ2-7
D: TRBD2
CDR3: CASSLGWLAGVSYEQYF
DNA: TGTGCCAGCAGCTTAGGGTGGCTAGCGGGGGTCTCCTACGAGCAGTACTTC

length: 15
V: TRBV4-3
size: .
J: TRBJ1-6
D: .
CDR3: CASSQASTYNSPLHF
DNA: TGCGCCAGCAGCCAAGCCAGTACCTATAATTCACCCCTCCACTTT

length: 17
V: TRBV2
size: .
J: TRBJ2-3
D: TRBD2
CDR3: CASSNSPGLAGADTQYF
DNA: TGTGCCAGCAGTAATTCCCCGGGACTAGCAGGTGCAGATACGCAGTATTTT

length: 13
V: TRBV5-1
size: .
J: TRBJ1-2
D: .
CDR3: CASTTGGVYGYTF
DNA: TGCGCCAGCACCACGGGAGGGGTCTATGGCTACACCTTC

length: 14
V: TRBV6-6
size: .
J: TRBJ2-4
D: .
CDR3: CASEGGLAKNIQYF
DNA: TGTGCCAGCGAGGGGGGATTAGCCAAAAACATTCAGTACTTC

length: 13
V: TRBV12-3/TRBV12-4
size: .
J: TRBJ1-1
D: .
CDR3: CASTPGGNTEAFF
DNA: TGTGCCAGCACCCCGGGCGGGAACACTGAAGCTTTCTTT

length: 14
V: TRBV10-3
size: once
J: TRBJ2-2
D: .
CDR3: CAISESGGTGELFF
DNA: TGTGCCATCAGTGAGTCAGGGGGAACCGGGGAGCTGTTTTTT

length: 14
V: TRBV6-2/TRBV6-3
size: few
J: TRBJ2-7
D: TRBD1
CDR3: CASSLTGEVDEQYF
DNA: TGTGCCAGCAGTTTGACAGGGGAGGTGGACGAGCAGTACTTC

length: 16
V: TRBV7-8
size: .
J: TRBJ2-3
D: TRBD2
CDR3: CASSPGTSGSTDTQYF
DNA: TGTGCCAGCAGCCCCGGGACTAGCGGGAGCACAGATACGCAGTATTTT

length: 13
V: TRBV28
size: .
J: TRBJ1-2
D: TRBD1
CDR3: CASSFGQGHGYTF
DNA: TGTGCCAGCAGTTTCGGACAGGGCCATGGCTACACCTTC

length: 17
V: TRBV4-3
size: .
J: TRBJ2-3
D: TRBD1
CDR3: CASSLTTGQGLADTQYF
DNA: TGCGCCAGCAGTCTAACAACGGGACAGGGGCTCGCAGATACGCAGTATTTT

length: 14
V: TRBV11-2
size: once
J: TRBJ1-1
D: .
CDR3: CASNFQTQAAEAFF
DNA: TGTGCCAGCAACTTTCAGACGCAAGCCGCGGAAGCTTTCTTT

length: 14
V: TRBV9
size: .
J: TRBJ1-1
D: .
CDR3: CASSVDGGSTEAFF
DNA: TGTGCCAGCAGCGTAGACGGGGGCAGCACTGAAGCTTTCTTT

length: 13
V: TRBV29-1
size: once
J: TRBJ1-5
D: .
CDR3: CSVEVGTGTVRYF
DNA: .

length: 14
V: TRBV3-1/TRBV3-2
size: .
J: TRBJ1-2
D: .
CDR3: CASSQEMGTYGYTF
DNA: TGTGCCAGCAGCCAAGAGATGGGGACCTATGGCTACACCTTC

length: 15
V: TRBV7-9
size: .
J: TRBJ1-2
D: TRBD1
CDR3: CASSDPDRQYYGYTF
DNA: TGTGCCAGCAGCGACCCGGACAGGCAATACTATGGCTACACCTTC

length: 16
V: TRBV7-2
size: .
J: TRBJ2-1
D: TRBD1
CDR3: CASSSPTGGSYNEQFF
DNA: TGTGCCAGCAGCTCTCCGACAGGGGGCTCCTACAATGAGCAGTTCTTC

length: 14
V: TRBV27
size: .
J: TRBJ2-7
D: .
CDR3: CASKIQGINAEQYF
DNA: TGTGCCAGCAAAATCCAGGGCATTAACGCCGAGCAGTACTTC

length: 16
V: TRBV6-2/TRBV6-3
size: .
J: TRBJ2-3
D: TRBD1
CDR3: CASSYGTGISTDTQYF
DNA: TGTGCCAGCAGTTACGGGACAGGGATTAGCACAGATACGCAGTATTTT

length: 14
V: TRBV2
size: .
J: TRBJ1-1
D: TRBD1
CDR3: CASSEDRAGTEAFF
DNA: TGTGCCAGCAGTGAGGACAGGGCGGGCACTGAAGCTTTCTTT

length: 14
V: TRBV9
size: .
J: TRBJ2-7
D: .
CDR3: CASSPRTESYEQYF
DNA: TGTGCCAGCAGCCCCCGGACGGAATCCTACGAGCAGTACTTC

length: 11
V: TRBV5-8
size: .
J: TRBJ2-7
D: .
CDR3: CASSYVREQYF
DNA: TGTGCCAGCAGCTATGTCAGGGAGCAGTACTTC

length: 13
V: TRBV6-5
size: .
J: TRBJ2-7
D: .
CDR3: CASSSEWGGEQYF
DNA: TGTGCCAGCAGTTCCGAATGGGGTGGCGAGCAGTACTTC

length: 19
V: TRBV7-6
size: once
J: TRBJ2-2
D: .
CDR3: CASSLGSGSGTTNTGELFF
DNA: TGTGCCAGCAGCTTAGGCTCGGGGTCCGGGACAACGAACACCGGGGAGCTGTTTTTT

length: 13
V: TRBV9
size: .
J: TRBJ1-1
D: .
CDR3: CASSVVSNAEAFF
DNA: TGTGCCAGCAGCGTGGTGTCTAATGCTGAAGCTTTCTTT

length: 15
V: TRBV14
size: .
J: TRBJ2-1
D: TRBD2
CDR3: CASSLRLAGYNEQFF
DNA: TGTGCCAGCAGCTTACGGCTAGCGGGCTACAATGAGCAGTTCTTC

length: 16
V: TRBV10-1
size: .
J: TRBJ2-3
D: TRBD2
CDR3: CASRPRLAGNTDTQYF
DNA: TGCGCCAGCAGACCCAGACTAGCGGGGAACACAGATACGCAGTATTTT